These 12 T cell receptor beta chains share one sample of origin, sequenced in a study of blood T cell repertoires in COVID-19. Sequencing used immunoSEQ multiplex PCR; TCRdb keeps in-frame clones, though not all of them. The profile shows 300,000 to 400,000 clones, roughly 89% of them singletons. Sequenced: peripheral blood. The receptors stem from a woman between 18 and 29 years old who had recovered from COVID-19.

The chain employs TRBV4-3 and TRBJ2-1, with D perhaps TRBD2 (5 bases). Between the trimmed V and J ends, which lost 0 bases and 2 bases, there was a span of 8 bases. The CDR3 spans 15 residues. Germline V gives CDR1 LGHNA, CDR2 YSLEER. The CDR3 bases are TGCGCCAGCAGCCAAGACGCGGGCGCCTACAATGAGCAGTTCTTC. This translates into CASSQDAGAYNEQFF.

The chain uses TRBV7-9 and TRBJ1-1; no clear D. Deletions cut 1 base from V and 6 bases from J, with 9 bases between. CDR1 and CDR2 (germline): SEHNR, FQNEAQ (reference sequence). The CDR3 is made up of 13 amino acids. The CDR3 nucleotides read TGTGCCAGCAGCTTAGATAGAGTCGCTGAAGCTTTCTTT. Translating it yields CASSLDRVAEAFF.

The rearrangement links TRBV5-4 to TRBJ2-1, with 12 nucleotides matching TRBD2. This CDR3 is built from 17 residues. Per the germline V gene, CDR1 is SGHNT and CDR2 is YYREEE (reference sequence). V was clipped by 0 bases and J by 4 bases; unmatched bases: 5. The DNA for the CDR3 is TGTGCCAGCAGCTTGGACACTAGCGGGAGGTCATACAATGAGCAGTTCTTC. Translation gives CASSLDTSGRSYNEQFF.

The chain carries TRBV14 and TRBJ2-1; 10 nucleotides line up with TRBD2. Germline V lookup: CDR1 SGHDN, CDR2 FVKESK. With V trimmed by 1 base and J by 0 bases, 6 bases remained unmatched. This CDR3 has 18 amino acids. CDR3 nucleotides: TGTGCCAGCAGCCAAGGGGTAGCGGGAGGCCTCTCCTACAATGAGCAGTTCTTC. It encodes CASSQGVAGGLSYNEQFF.

The rearrangement uses TRBV30 and TRBJ1-6; perhaps TRBD1 as D (6 bases). Germline CDR1 and CDR2: GTSNPN and SVGIG (reference sequence). The CDR3 totals 12 residues. Trimming removed 4 bases at V and 12 bases at J, with 13 bases between. CDR3 amino acids: CAWTGQSRPLHF. CDR3 nucleotides: TGTGCCTGGACGGGACAAAGTCGACCCCTCCACTTT.

As for this clone: A read error may produce the germline difference seen at one junction end. CDR3 DNA: TGTGCCAGCAGCTACTGGTCGGGTACAATACGGGCTTTCTTT. Translation: CASSYWSGTIRAFF. The V call is TRBV6-2 or TRBV6-3, the J call TRBJ1-1; no reliable D call. CDR3 size: 14 residues. Germline values: CDR1 MNHEY, CDR2 SVGEGT.

This clone was counted only a few times. The rearrangement uses TRBV6-2 or TRBV6-3 and TRBJ2-3, with a possible D match to TRBD2 (6 bases). Looked up from germline, CDR1 is MNHEY and CDR2 is SVGEGT. CDR3 length equals 15 residues. Trimming removed 2 bases at V and 2 bases at J, with 11 bases between. The CDR3 loop reads CASSYPGRTTDTQYF. The DNA for the CDR3 is TGTGCCAGCAGTTACCCGGGGAGGACCACAGATACGCAGTATTTT.

Here the CDR3 reads CASSVTDHNSPLHF. The CDR3 DNA is TGTGCCAGCAGCGTAACAGACCATAATTCACCCCTCCACTTT. V usage is TRBV9 and J usage is TRBJ1-6; D is undetermined. This CDR3 comprises 14 residues. Trimming removed 1 base from V and 5 bases from J, with 7 bases in between. The germline CDR1 and CDR2 sequences are SGDLS and YYNGEE.

This rearrangement joins TRBV10-2 to TRBJ1-1; D call uncertain. Trimming took off 4 bases at V and 5 bases at J, with 8 bases between the two ends. This CDR3 has 12 residues. Looked up from germline, CDR1 is WSHSY and CDR2 is SAAADI. CDR3 DNA sequence: TGCGCCAGCAGTGTAGGGAGGACTGAAGCTTTCTTT. Its translation is CASSVGRTEAFF.

This sequence joins TRBV25-1 and TRBJ2-1; TRBD2 aligns across 9 bases. The CDR3 loop spans 15 amino acids. V lost 4 bases to trimming and J lost 7 bases; unmatched junction nucleotides: 8. CDR1 is MGHDK and CDR2 is SYGVNS in the germline V gene. The CDR3: CASSATSGLRNEQFF. CDR3 coding DNA: TGTGCCAGCAGTGCCACTAGCGGGTTACGGAATGAGCAGTTCTTC.

The rearrangement joins TRBV30 to TRBJ1-1; the D gene is possibly TRBD1 (5 bases). Per germline, CDR1 GTSNPN and CDR2 SVGIG (reference sequence). V was cut by 1 base and J by 6 bases, with 18 bases left in between. The CDR3 totals 15 residues. The CDR3, as DNA: TGTGCCTGGAGTGCGCCTTGGATCGGGGGGGCTGAAGCTTTCTTT. It translates to CAWSAPWIGGAEAFF.

The CDR3 DNA reads TGTGCCAGCAGCCGGACAGGGAATGATGGCTACACCTTC. This sequence encodes CASSRTGNDGYTF. The chain joins TRBV6-5 to TRBJ1-2; TRBD1 matches 8 bases. Germline V gene data show CDR1 as MNHEY and CDR2 as SVGAGI. This CDR3 comprises 13 residues. J was trimmed by 6 bases and V by 6 bases; bases with no gene match: 6.